This T cell receptor beta chain was captured in a study of cytomegalovirus exposure and HLA in healthy donors (dated by TCRdb to about 2017). Regarding the study in general: An earlier analysis of roughly 630 of the donors reported about 250 Gb of sequence data and around 120 million unique TCR beta sequences from about 200 million T cells. About 280 gigabases of sequencing data and approximately 80 million unique TCR sequences were included in an early release covering 550 to 650 HLA-typed donors. Of the roughly 430 genotyped donors, approximately 83% fell in the genetic ancestry cluster associated with self-reported Caucasian donors. The study aimed to test whether signatures of past pathogen exposure could be identified by cataloging public T cell receptors. The study used immunosequencing to profile the T cell repertoires of 670 or so subjects and linked those repertoires to cytomegalovirus serostatus. In addition to the first cohort of 650 to 800 subjects, a separate validation cohort of approximately 120 different subjects was used. The study combined high-throughput TCR immunosequencing, statistical association of individual TCRs with disease status, and machine learning to predict cytomegalovirus infection status. A later analysis re-analyzed previously published TCR beta repertoires from 500 to 700 donors and added high-resolution HLA genotyping to study TCR occurrence patterns. The later analysis used no new phenotypic data to find candidate immune exposures, relying instead on TCR beta sequences and their occurrence across donors. An earlier analysis of around 640 of the donors used high-throughput TCR beta sequencing to judge whether each TCR beta V gene segment behaved as functional or pseudogenic. Alongside the repertoire data, information on donor age, sex, ethnicity and CMV serostatus was compiled. Genome-wide SNP genotypes for about 65% of the roughly 670 donors were used in a later genetic analysis, which treated that subset as a discovery cohort. Every discovery cohort repertoire had been produced on one sequencing platform. Both class I and class II loci were covered by HLA typing, at four-digit resolution. The number of typed donors differed by locus: roughly 629-640 for A, B, C, DRB1 and DQB1; approximately 530 for DQA1; 600 to 610 for DPA1; and around 450 for DPB1. Four or five DR-DQ haplotypes were handled as single units for association and clustering because linkage in the cohort was strong. Among a few hundred genotyped donors of the cohort, an average of about 240,000 unique TCR beta nucleotide sequences were sequenced per donor, about a sixth of them non-productive.

The library relied on the immunoSEQ multiplex PCR assay. A mixture of 60 forward primers for TCR Vbeta segments and 13 reverse primers for TCR Jbeta segments was used in the multiplex PCR. Amplification of the CDR3 region of rearranged TCR beta genes was performed with a multiplex PCR assay on genomic DNA. The Illumina HiSeq System was used to sequence the amplified TCR beta libraries as 87-base-pair reads. The authors processed their data as follows. A later analysis counted approximately 84 million unique TCR beta chains across the 650 to 700 repertoires, and some 11 million of these chains were shared by at least two donors. To remove PCR and sequencing errors, raw reads were error-corrected and collapsed into unique sequences using a nearest-neighbor algorithm that merged closely related sequences. CDR3 sequences were aligned to IMGT reference sequences to assign V, D and J gene segments. For a sequence to be retained, a match of at least six nucleotides to both a V gene segment and a J gene segment was required. A rearrangement was called productive if the CDR3 had no stop codons and remained in frame with V and J, and every other rearrangement was called non-productive. Following IMGT convention, CDR3 was defined as the stretch from the second conserved V-encoded cysteine up to the conserved J-encoded phenylalanine. The earlier analysis of approximately 500 of the donors excluded sequences that lacked an unambiguous match to a single V gene segment. An earlier analysis of around 600 of the donors classified V segments as functional when productive rearrangements were above 56.7% and as segregating when the standard deviation between donors was above 5%. A statistical classification framework was built to diagnose cytomegalovirus status from the catalog of TCR beta chain sequences. In a later analysis, V and J genes were assigned by comparing TCR nucleotide sequences against IMGT/GENE-DB human TR gene sequences. A later analysis assigned CDR3 sequences and most-parsimonious VDJ recombination scenarios with the TCRdist pipeline. In a later analysis, each TCR beta chain was defined by its CDR3 amino acid sequence together with its V-gene family, and reads without a unique V-gene family were excluded. A later analysis removed roughly 590 highly shared, low-generation-probability nucleotide sequences to deal with suspected cross-contamination and a sequencing artifact. For each public chain, a later analysis derived a clonal expansion index from normalized ranks of inferred template counts within each repertoire. In a later analysis, generation probabilities were computed using a VDJ recombination model fitted to out-of-frame rearrangements, and the results were checked against IGoR. A later analysis scored TCR-TCR, TCR-HLA and TCR-CMV co-occurrence with hypergeometric tests, applying a repertoire-size bias correction to TCR pairs. False discovery rates were estimated in a later analysis by permuting HLA or CMV assignments 20 times. In a later analysis, co-occurring TCRs were grouped with DBSCAN, and TCRdist sequence similarity was added when clustering was performed within HLA-allele-positive subsets. Repertoires with fewer than 30,000 or more than 120,000 public chains were left out of co-occurrence clustering, as were a handful of repertoires with anomalous nucleotide sharing. As stored in TCRdb, this immuneACCESS dataset retains in-frame rearrangements with V and J assigned. A fraction of the clones does not appear; measured against another copy, unresolved V genes explain less than half of the discrepancy, and the remainder lacks a known reason. The D gene and trimming were derived from the DNA, and the V and J assignments and clone size from that table. The sample yields 130,000 to 150,000 clones; roughly 80% were counted once. Clones ranked in the top ten supply 2.9% of the sample.

To note about this clone: The antigen it binds to is not known. The germline gene is not matched at one end of the junction; a read error may be the cause.

From the cysteine through the phenylalanine, the CDR3 covers 12 amino acids. Of the read, only the CDR3 DNA is kept; its 36 bases are in frame from base 1. CDR1 and CDR2, looked up from the germline V gene, are MDHEN and SYDVKM. The cohort consisted of 666 healthy bone marrow donors. Cohort members were all nominally healthy when sampled, although unrecorded immune exposures were likely present. The donor was CMV seronegative and belonged to the group of several hundred seronegative cohort members. Every donor gave a peripheral blood sample, and the peripheral blood mononuclear cells from that sample were used for TCR beta sequencing. The Qiagen DNeasy Blood Extraction Kit was used to extract genomic DNA from the blood cell samples. Study-wide conclusions, independent of this receptor: A later analysis found that HLA-associated TCR beta chains were more clonally expanded and had lower generation probabilities than equally common non-associated chains. In the study, 150 to 200 TCR beta chains were listed as associated with cytomegalovirus. Cytomegalovirus status was reported to be diagnosed by the classifier with high specificity and sensitivity in both the original and validation cohorts. Correlated functional status among segregating V segments might be attributable to linkage disequilibrium, but an unknown experimental factor could not be ruled out. CMV serostatus was the only immune exposure information available for the cohort. Most CMV-associated TCR beta chains appeared to be HLA-restricted in a later analysis, and the HLA associations seemed to be driven largely by CMV exposure. A further reported finding was that TCR beta sequences accurately predicted the HLA-A and HLA-B alleles for most subjects in the first cohort. Because counts were too low, 15 to 20 rarely observed V segments, including chromosome 9 orphons, were excluded from the earlier analysis of a few hundred of the donors. Broadly in line with IMGT annotations, most TCR beta V segments showed up in productive rearrangements about 90% or about 30% of the time in an earlier analysis of several hundred of the donors. Because HLA typing was missing for some donors at each locus, association tests included only the typed subset. The cohort was sequenced for TCR beta chains only, and without alpha or paired-chain data the features that could be detected were limited. In a later analysis, several top co-occurrence clusters were reported to appear linked to parvovirus B19, influenza, CMV and Epstein-Barr virus. An association between a missense DCLRE1C variant and V-gene and J-gene trimming of TCR beta chains was found in a later genetic analysis and replicated in an independent cohort. Across donors, most TCR sequences were observed very rarely, whereas some public TCRs were present in many individuals. A group of highly shared sequence variants was considered likely to be a technical artifact of the sequencing pipeline. In a later analysis, the rate of TCR association differed among HLA loci, with DRB1 alleles having the most associated TCRs and HLA-C alleles having the fewest. It was suggested by the authors that the approach could potentially be generalized to other disease states and immunological phenotypes. The presence/absence analyses assumed that sequencing depth was roughly uniform across donors, and that assumption may not be true. Specific HLA alleles were associated with 18,000 or so TCR beta sequences at a false discovery rate of 0.05 in a later analysis. Because the 87-base-pair reads could not distinguish some IMGT-functional V segments, including TRBV6-2 and TRBV6-3, those segments were excluded. When HLA alleles, especially DR and DQ, strongly co-occurred, TCR associations were difficult to assign to individual alleles. According to a later genetic analysis, donors in an Asian-associated ancestry cluster had fewer N-insertions in productive TCRs than the approximately 690-donor mean. In vitro tests confirmed that a few of the cytomegalovirus-associated TCR beta chains recognize cytomegalovirus antigens.

Sequencing input: PBMCs. The TCR sequence derives from a young woman in good health and CMV-seronegative. Rearrangement joined TRBV28 to TRBJ1-1; TRBD1 is a possible D gene, resting on 5 matching bases. CDR3 loop: CASSLPDTEAFF. The sequence in DNA is TGTGCCAGCAGTCTACCGGACACCGAAGCTTTCTTT. The reference TRBV28 and TRBJ1-1 proteins fill in what lies around the CDR3, so the full variable domain reads DVKVTQSSRYLVKRTGEKVFLECVQDMDHENMFWYRQDPGLGLRLIYFSYDVKMKEKGDIPEGYSVSREKKERFSLILESASTNQTSMYLCASSLPDTEAFFGQGTRLTVV.